Given below is one T cell receptor (beta chain) in context. Its matching antigen is unknown. These data are taken from a study of cytomegalovirus exposure and HLA in healthy donors. The assay was immunoSEQ multiplex PCR, and TCRdb's table has in-frame clones only and misses some. Altogether 60,000 to 75,000 clones are present, 96% being singletons, with the ten largest covering 0.9% to 1%. Findings and limits, study-wide: Most TCR sequences were uncommon, yet certain public TCRs appeared in many donors.

Germline V gene data show CDR1 as LGHNA and CDR2 as YNFKEQ. The CDR3 loop spans 18 amino acids. Losses at the gene ends were 0 bases for V and 3 bases for J; bases not matched to a gene: 13. The sequence was collected from a man aged 18 to 35 in good health and CMV-seronegative. Sequencing input: PBMCs. The V gene is TRBV4-2, the J gene TRBJ2-7, with 8 bases that match TRBD2. CDR3 protein: CASSQEGLTGREDYEQYF. Written as DNA, the CDR3 is TGTGCCAGCAGCCAAGAAGGTTTAACTGGGCGGGAGGACTACGAGCAGTACTTC.